This T cell receptor beta chain was retrieved from a study of spatial heterogeneity in lung cancer. This clonotype turned up a few times. What it binds is unknown. In the library, each TCR cDNA molecule bore its own unique molecular identifier. TCRdb independently ran MiXCR on the 5' RACE reads; one entry per CDR3 protein. The sample carries about 9,800 distinct CDR3 sequences, around half recorded once. Time point reported: sample taken at primary tumor resection. Study-wide findings and caveats: Within tumors, counts of expanded alpha and beta TCRs tracked tumor mutation counts.

This specimen consisted of lung tumor tissue, obtained at surgery. This clonotype was obtained from a female donor with early-stage non-small cell lung cancer.

CDR3 sequence reads: CASSLRSGYTF. DNA for the CDR3: TGTGCCAGCAGCCTCCGTTCCGGCTACACCTTC. The gene calls are TRBV28 and TRBJ1-2; D gene ambiguous. V lost 6 bases and J lost 8, with 10 bases in between. CDR3 length: 11 amino acids. Germline CDR1 reads MDHEN; CDR2 reads SYDVKM.